This entry is about one T cell receptor (beta chain). This sample stems from a study of CD8 T cells in Susac syndrome. CDR1 is SNHLY, CDR2 FYNNEI, per germline. The CDR3 contains 13 residues. V lost 1 base, J lost 2 bases, and 6 bases lay in between. The authors carried out high-throughput sequencing of TCR beta. They applied it to CD8+ and CD4+ T cells obtained from blood. The multiple sclerosis control group comprised treatment-naive patients with stable or active relapsing-remitting disease. Negative isolation yielded CD4+ and CD8+ T cells, and FACS enriched TEMRA cells. Random hexamers primed reverse transcription of about 0.5 to 1 ug RNA. TCR beta CDR3 was amplified by immunoSEQ multiplex PCR. This amplification extended across 54 Vbeta and 13 Jbeta segments. TCRdb called the immunoSEQ multiplex PCR reads again in MiXCR, with one record for every CDR3 protein. This sample has around 300,000 distinct CDR3 sequences, with around 89% found just once.

The sample consisted of CD8+ T cells from PBMCs. This rearrangement joins TRBV2 to TRBJ2-7, with D unclear. The source is a human donor with multiple sclerosis. The CDR3 coding sequence is TGTGCCAGCAGTGAAGGCCCTACCTACGAGCAGTACTTC. The encoded protein is CASSEGPTYEQYF. The full variable domain, rest sourced from reference TRBV2 and TRBJ2-7, is EPEVTQTPSHQVTQMGQEVILRCVPISNHLYFYWYRQILGQKVEFLVSFYNNEISEKSEIFDDQFSVERPDGSNFTLKIRSTKLEDSAMYFCASSEGPTYEQYFGPGTRLTVT.